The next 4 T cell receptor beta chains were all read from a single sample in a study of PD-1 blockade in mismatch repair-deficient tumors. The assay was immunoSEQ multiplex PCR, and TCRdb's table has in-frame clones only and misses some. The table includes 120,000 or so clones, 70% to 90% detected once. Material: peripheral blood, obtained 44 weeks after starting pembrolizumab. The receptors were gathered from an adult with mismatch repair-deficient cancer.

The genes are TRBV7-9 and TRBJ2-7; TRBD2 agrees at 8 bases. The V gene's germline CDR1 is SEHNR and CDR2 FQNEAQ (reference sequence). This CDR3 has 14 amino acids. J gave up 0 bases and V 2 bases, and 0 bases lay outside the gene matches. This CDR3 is CASSLTSGSYEQYF. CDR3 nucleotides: TGTGCCAGCAGCTTAACTAGCGGCTCCTACGAGCAGTACTTC.

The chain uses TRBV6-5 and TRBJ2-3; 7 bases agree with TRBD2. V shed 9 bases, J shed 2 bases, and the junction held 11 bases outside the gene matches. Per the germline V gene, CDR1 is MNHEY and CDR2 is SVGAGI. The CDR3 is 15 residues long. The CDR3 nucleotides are TGTGCCAGTGGTATAGGGACTACCAACACAGATACGCAGTATTTT. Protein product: CASGIGTTNTDTQYF.

CDR3: CASSVAGWETQYF. The CDR3 bases are TGTGCCAGCAGTGTCGCAGGGTGGGAGACCCAGTACTTC. The chain uses TRBV2 and TRBJ2-5; tentative D call: TRBD1 (5 bases). CDR3 length: 13 residues. Germline V lookup: CDR1 SNHLY, CDR2 FYNNEI. Trimming removed 4 bases at V and 5 bases at J, with 11 bases between.

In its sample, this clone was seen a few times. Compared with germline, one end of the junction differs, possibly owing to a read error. CDR3 in DNA: TGTGCCAGCAGTGACTCCAGGGGGGGGGCCAACGTCCTGACTTTC. Translated, it gives CASSDSRGGANVLTF. The gene calls are TRBV6-5 and TRBJ2-6; 7 nucleotides agree with TRBD1. The CDR3 length is 15 residues. Germline CDR1 and CDR2: MNHEY and SVGAGI.